Described below is a single T cell receptor beta chain sequence and its context. Each CDR3 protein gets one entry in TCRdb, which reprocessed the 5' RACE reads and gives no DNA. The sample data list a few hundred thousand distinct CDR3 sequences. Germline V gene data show CDR1 as ENHRY and CDR2 as SYGVKD. CDR3 length: 14 amino acids. This sample was included in a study of T cells expressing NK-cell markers. The receptor's source is a man aged 18 to 29 in good health. The chain links TRBV10-3 to TRBJ2-1; TCRdb's D gene call, TRBD2, goes unchecked for lack of DNA. The sequencing input was blood T cells: a sorted CD56 or NKG2C T cell subset, CD4+ or CD8+ T cells, or bulk PBMC T cells (not recorded which). This CDR3 reads CAIARGRGSDEQFF.